This T cell receptor beta chain stems from a study of shared clonotypes between healthy human individuals. About the research overall: Each donor had three CD4 naive, three CD4 memory, two CD8 naive and one CD8 memory plate.

TCRdb's copy holds only in-frame clones and misses some; the assay was immunoSEQ multiplex PCR. The sample includes 650,000 to 700,000 clones, roughly 91% seen only once; the top ten take 34%. With 0 bases removed from V and 5 bases from J, the gap between germline ends came to 12 bases. Germline V gene lookup returns CDR1 SGHNT and CDR2 YYREEE (reference sequence). The CDR3 covers 14 residues. Sequencing input: memory CD8+ T cells from PBMCs. As to subset: CD45RO+ cells pooled with CCR7-negative TemRA cells. The chain couples TRBV5-4 to TRBJ2-7; D unresolved. The clonotype was recovered from a young man in good health. Some clones in this sample may be carry-over from other donors' samples. CDR3 coding DNA: TGTGCCAGCAGCTTGGAGCGCCAGACCCACGAGCAGTACTTC. Translated: CASSLERQTHEQYF.